Below are 10 T cell receptor beta chains sequenced from a single sample in a study of shared clonotypes between healthy human individuals. Only in-frame clones appear in the TCRdb table, and some are missing; sequencing was by immunoSEQ multiplex PCR. The repertoire consists of under 1,100,000 clones, with about 77% occurring once and the leading ten covering nearly 1.5%. The specimen was memory CD4+ T cells sorted from blood. The subset denotes: CD45RA-negative fraction. Receptor source: a man aged 18 to 35 in good health.

This clone is a singleton in its sample. The chain has TRBV19 and TRBJ1-3; the match to TRBD1 covers 9 bases. The germline gives CDR1 LNHDA, CDR2 SQIVND (reference sequence). This CDR3 has 15 amino acids. Trimming took 6 bases from V and 1 from J; bases not matched to a gene: 4. The CDR3 here is CASSDGQGSGNTIYF. The CDR3 nucleotides are TGTGCCAGTAGCGATGGACAGGGGTCTGGAAACACCATATATTTT.

The V call is TRBV19, the J call TRBJ2-7, with D hard to call. Per the germline V gene, CDR1 is LNHDA and CDR2 is SQIVND (reference sequence). V was pared by 3 bases and J by 2 bases, with 8 bases between. The CDR3 length is 13 residues. The CDR3 DNA reads as TGTGCCAGTAGTATGGTCGGAGCCTACGAGCAGTACTTC. It translates to CASSMVGAYEQYF.

Comment on this clone: This may come from a read error, since a much larger clone is one base off. CDR3 sequence (DNA): TGTGCCAGCAGCTTTGGGGGAGATCAGCCCCAGCATTTT. Encoded protein: CASSFGGDQPQHF. The chain carries TRBV7-2 and TRBJ1-5, with D possibly matching TRBD1 (5 bases). The CDR3 is 13 residues long. V dropped 3 bases and J dropped 5 bases, with 8 bases sitting between them. Germline V gives CDR1 SGHTA, CDR2 FQGNSA.

The gene calls are TRBV5-1 and TRBJ1-6; D ambiguous. The CDR3 spans 13 residues. The V gene lost 1 base and the J gene lost 9 bases, with 8 bases spanning the gap. Looked up from germline, CDR1 is SGHRS and CDR2 is YFSETQ. CDR3 region: CASSLLLGSPLHF. CDR3 DNA sequence: TGCGCCAGCAGCTTGTTACTTGGTTCACCCCTCCACTTT.

The gene calls are TRBV5-4 and TRBJ2-2; no clear D. Trimming stripped 7 bases from V and 0 bases from J, with 10 bases between. The CDR3 has 14 residues. CDR1 is SGHNT and CDR2 is YYREEE in the germline V gene (reference sequence). The CDR3 DNA reads TGTGCCAGCCGCGACACTCCGAACACCGGGGAGCTGTTTTTT. Protein product: CASRDTPNTGELFF. Variable domain in full (rest from reference TRBV5-4 and TRBJ2-2): ETGVTQSPTHLIKTRGQQVTLRCSSQSGHNTVSWYQQALGQGPQFIFQYYREEENGRGNFPPRFSGLQFPNYSSELNVNALELDDSALYLCASRDTPNTGELFFGEGSRLTVL.

This clone was counted a few times. The V gene is TRBV19, the J gene TRBJ1-6, with 7 bases that match TRBD1. The ends lost 5 bases at V and 12 bases at J; junction bases unmatched: 10. The CDR3 has 14 amino acids. CDR1 LNHDA and CDR2 SQIVND come from the germline V gene (reference sequence). The CDR3 sequence: CASSHIQGKEPLHF. Here the CDR3 DNA reads TGTGCCAGTAGTCATATACAGGGGAAGGAACCCCTCCACTTT.

The rearrangement uses TRBV6-5 and TRBJ2-3, with D unresolved. Per germline, CDR1 MNHEY and CDR2 SVGAGI. This CDR3 region has 12 residues. V was cut by 6 bases and J by 9 bases, with 13 bases left in between. The CDR3, as DNA: TGTGCCAGCAGCTCCCCTGGATGGACGCAGTATTTT. It yields the protein CASSSPGWTQYF.

The chain links TRBV18 to TRBJ1-2, with D possibly being TRBD1 (6 bases). CDR3 size: 13 residues. From germline, CDR1 is KGHSH and CDR2 LQKENI. With 6 bases removed from V and 7 bases from J, the gap between germline ends came to 15 bases. For the CDR3, the DNA is TGTGCCAGCTCGGATCAAACAGGGTTTGGCTACACCTTC. It codes for CASSDQTGFGYTF.

Regarding this clone: This may arise from a read error, as a much more abundant clone is one base away. The chain uses TRBV7-9 and TRBJ1-2; 8 nucleotides line up with TRBD1. CDR3 length: 14 residues. The junction had 2 bases not matched to a gene; V was cut back by 1 base and J by 4 bases. Looked up from germline, CDR1 is SEHNR and CDR2 is FQNEAQ (reference sequence). The CDR3 DNA follows: TGTGCCAGCAGCTTAGGACAGGGGATCTATGGCTACACCTTC. As protein: CASSLGQGIYGYTF. The full variable domain, with the rest looked up from reference TRBV7-9 and TRBJ1-2, is DTGVSQNPRHKITKRGQNVTFRCDPISEHNRLYWYRQTLGQGPEFLTYFQNEAQLEKSRLLSDRFSAERPKGSFSTLEIQRTEQGDSAMYLCASSLGQGIYGYTFGSGTRLTVV.

This clone occurred a few times. The V gene is TRBV7-9, the J gene TRBJ2-5; 7 bases agree with TRBD2. After removal of 3 bases from V and 1 base from J, the junction contained 5 bases not matched to a gene. CDR1 SEHNR and CDR2 FQNEAQ come from the germline V gene (reference sequence). The CDR3 consists of 15 residues. The CDR3 sequence is CASSFRRETQETQYF. CDR3 DNA: TGTGCCAGCAGCTTTCGGCGGGAGACCCAAGAGACCCAGTACTTC. Drawing the rest from reference TRBV7-9 and TRBJ2-5, the complete variable domain is DTGVSQNPRHKITKRGQNVTFRCDPISEHNRLYWYRQTLGQGPEFLTYFQNEAQLEKSRLLSDRFSAERPKGSFSTLEIQRTEQGDSAMYLCASSFRRETQETQYFGPGTRLLVL.